These 20 T cell receptor beta chains came from one sample sequenced in a study of T cells after posttransplantation cyclophosphamide. The naive gate required viable CD3+CD4+ or CD3+CD8+ cells with CCR7+CD45RA+CD45RO-CD95-CD27+CD28+ phenotype. The repertoire was sequenced with immunoSEQ multiplex PCR; TCRdb's copy has only in-frame clones and lacks some. Here the sample spans more than 30,000 clones, 75% to 95% being singletons. Sequencing used naive CD4+ T cells sorted from PBMCs. Receptors originate from a woman aged 60-75 years in good health, CMV-negative, and a related stem cell transplant donor.

This clone was seen only once. The V and J genes are TRBV7-2 and TRBJ2-1; 11 bases map to TRBD2. Germline CDR1 is SGHTA and CDR2 is FQGNSA. This CDR3 region has 17 residues. Trimming took 8 bases from V and 3 from J; bases not matched to a gene: 12. The CDR3: CASRAPPGTSGYNEQFF. The DNA for the CDR3 is TGTGCCAGCCGAGCCCCCCCCGGGACTAGCGGCTACAATGAGCAGTTCTTC.

In its sample, this clone was seen once. The V call is TRBV5-1, the J call TRBJ1-1; TRBD1 matches 8 bases. In germline, CDR1 is SGHRS, CDR2 YFSETQ. The V segment lost 4 bases and the J segment 0 bases; nucleotides outside the gene matches: 5. The CDR3 length is 15 residues. DNA for the CDR3: TGCGCCAGCAGCGGAAGGACAGGGATGAACACTGAAGCTTTCTTT. This codes for CASSGRTGMNTEAFF.

The chain's CDR3 is CASTSGRAQETQYF. The CDR3 DNA follows: TGTGCCAGTACCAGCGGGAGGGCACAAGAGACCCAGTACTTC. The chain employs TRBV19 and TRBJ2-5, with 10 nucleotides matching TRBD2. The CDR3 is 14 residues long. The germline gives CDR1 LNHDA, CDR2 SQIVND (reference sequence). V dropped 7 bases and J dropped 2; count of bases not matched to a gene: 4.

The chain links TRBV11-3 to TRBJ2-1; D ambiguous. CDR1 and CDR2 (germline): SGHNT, YENEEA. The V end lost 4 bases, the J end lost 2 bases, and 6 bases lay between the germline ends. The CDR3 has 13 residues. The CDR3 region has the DNA TGTGCCAGCAGCTCAGGAACCTACAATGAGCAGTTCTTC. Protein product: CASSSGTYNEQFF.

The rearrangement uses TRBV28 and TRBJ1-3; TRBD1 aligns across 9 bases. This CDR3 has 14 residues. Germline V gene sequence: CDR1 MDHEN, CDR2 SYDVKM. Trimming cost V 3 bases and J 3 bases; bases outside gene matches: 0. CDR3 bases: TGTGCCAGCAGTTTGACAGGGGGTGGAAACACCATATATTTT. This translates into CASSLTGGGNTIYF.

The chain uses TRBV28 and TRBJ2-7, with TRBD1 as a possible D gene (6 bases). From germline, CDR1 is MDHEN and CDR2 SYDVKM. The V and J ends lost 8 bases and 6 bases respectively, with 14 bases between them. The CDR3 loop spans 12 amino acids. This chain's CDR3 is CASQGQIGEQYF. DNA for the CDR3: TGTGCCAGCCAGGGGCAAATTGGCGAGCAGTACTTC.

V usage is TRBV19 and J usage is TRBJ2-3; D might be TRBD2 (5 bases). Trimming took off 8 bases at V and 2 bases at J, with 20 bases between the two ends. This CDR3 is built from 16 residues. Germline V gene lookup returns CDR1 LNHDA and CDR2 SQIVND (reference sequence). Here the CDR3 reads CASRHSGVRATDTQYF. The CDR3 nucleotides are TGTGCCAGTCGGCATTCCGGGGTGAGAGCCACAGATACGCAGTATTTT.

The rearrangement joins TRBV4-1 to TRBJ2-3; 11 bases agree with TRBD2. The CDR3 runs 16 residues. CDR1 is MGHRA and CDR2 is YSYEKL in the germline V gene. The V segment lost 1 base and the J segment 8 bases; nucleotides outside the gene matches: 8. The CDR3 DNA is TGCGCCAGCAGCCAAGCGAACGGACTAGCGGGTTCTACGCAGTATTTT. It encodes CASSQANGLAGSTQYF.

The genes are TRBV28 and TRBJ2-3; 8 bases fit TRBD2. The CDR3 has 14 residues. Trimming took 7 bases from V and 5 from J; bases not matched to a gene: 8. Germline loops: CDR1 MDHEN, CDR2 SYDVKM. The CDR3 DNA reads as TGTGCCAGCACCGTCCCGGGACTAGTAGATACGCAGTATTTT. Protein product: CASTVPGLVDTQYF.

This clone has only a few counts. This rearrangement joins TRBV21-1 to TRBJ2-7; the table's TRBD1 call for D was not verified on the DNA. TRBV21-1 counts as a pseudogene. This CDR3 comprises 15 residues. CDR3 loop: CASSKGAGATYEQYF. In DNA form, the CDR3 reads TGTGCCAGCAGCAAAGGTGCAGGCGCTACCTACGAGCAGTACTTC.

The V gene is TRBV2, the J gene TRBJ2-5; 8 nucleotides line up with TRBD1. This CDR3 has 12 residues. V was pared by 9 bases and J by 2 bases, with 2 bases of the junction left unmatched. Germline values: CDR1 SNHLY, CDR2 FYNNEI. The CDR3, as DNA: TGTGCCAGGGGACAGGCACAAGAGACCCAGTACTTC. It is translated as CARGQAQETQYF.

The chain combines TRBV6-4 with TRBJ2-6, with 8 nucleotides matching TRBD1. The CDR3 loop spans 16 amino acids. V was clipped by 10 bases and J by 4 bases; unmatched bases: 12. Looked up from germline, CDR1 is MRHNA and CDR2 is SNTAGT. The DNA of the CDR3 is TGTGCCAATCTACCGGGACAGGTGGCAGGGGCCAACGTCCTGACTTTC. Encoded protein: CANLPGQVAGANVLTF.

The rearrangement uses TRBV10-3 and TRBJ2-3; 7 bases are a match to TRBD2. Germline CDR1 and CDR2: ENHRY and SYGVKD. The V and J ends lost 10 bases and 1 base, in that order; junction bases with no gene match: 8. This CDR3 has 14 residues. DNA for the CDR3: TGTGCCACCGGGAACAGCGGGGGCACAGATACGCAGTATTTT. It yields the protein CATGNSGGTDTQYF.

The chain has TRBV4-1 and TRBJ1-1, with D tentatively TRBD1 (5 bases). V lost 2 bases and J 4 bases, leaving 14 bases between the germline ends. The CDR3 loop spans 15 amino acids. Germline V gene sequence: CDR1 MGHRA, CDR2 YSYEKL. The CDR3 loop reads CASSQTRQSITEAFF. The CDR3 DNA follows: TGCGCCAGCAGCCAAACCCGACAGTCCATCACTGAAGCTTTCTTT.

The chain uses TRBV6-6 and TRBJ1-2, with D possibly being TRBD1 (6 bases). V dropped 0 bases and J dropped 4 bases, with 12 bases sitting between them. Germline V gives CDR1 MNHNY, CDR2 SVGAGI (reference sequence). The CDR3 is 15 residues long. This chain's CDR3 is CASSYSSQGPYGYTF. The CDR3 DNA sequence: TGTGCCAGCAGTTACTCGTCCCAGGGGCCCTATGGCTACACCTTC.

The V and J genes are TRBV9 and TRBJ2-3, with D perhaps TRBD2 (5 bases). CDR1 SGDLS and CDR2 YYNGEE come from the germline V gene. V lost 4 bases to trimming and J lost 5 bases, with 17 bases between them. The CDR3 has 15 amino acids. The CDR3 loop reads CASSSRGPTEDTQYF. The CDR3, as DNA: TGTGCCAGCAGCAGCCGGGGTCCCACAGAAGATACGCAGTATTTT.

The J gene is TRBJ1-3, the V gene TRBV28; D not resolved. Germline V lookup: CDR1 MDHEN, CDR2 SYDVKM. V gave up 5 bases and J gave up 0 bases, with 8 bases separating them. This CDR3 region has 14 residues. The chain's CDR3 is CASSPHSSGNTIYF. CDR3 sequence (DNA): TGTGCCAGCAGTCCTCACAGCTCTGGAAACACCATATATTTT.

V and J are TRBV5-6 and TRBJ2-7, with TRBD2 matching over 10 bases. The CDR3 is made up of 15 amino acids. Trimming at V came to 1 base and at J to 6 bases, leaving 7 bases not matched to a gene. The germline gives CDR1 SGHDT, CDR2 YYEEEE. The CDR3 nucleotides are TGTGCCAGCAGCTTGTTCGCAGCGGGAGGGCCCGAGCAGTACTTC. Translation gives CASSLFAAGGPEQYF.

V is TRBV21-1 and J is TRBJ2-7; the D call in the table, TRBD2, was not verified against the DNA. TRBV21-1 is an annotated pseudogene. The CDR3 extends over 13 amino acids. CDR3 region: CASSSGRGPKQYF. CDR3 nucleotide sequence: TGTGCCAGCAGCAGCGGGAGGGGGCCAAAGCAGTACTTC.

This clone appeared a single time. The chain combines TRBV4-1 with TRBJ2-5; the match to TRBD2 covers 11 bases. Per the germline V gene, CDR1 is MGHRA and CDR2 is YSYEKL. The CDR3 runs 18 residues. The junction had 12 bases not matched to a gene; V was cut back by 1 base and J by 5 bases. The DNA for the CDR3 is TGCGCCAGCAGCCAAGTTAGGCATAGCGGGAGGGCCAGTGAGACCCAGTACTTC. Encoded protein: CASSQVRHSGRASETQYF.